The 9 T cell receptor beta chains listed next were all sequenced from one sample in a study of shared clonotypes between healthy human individuals. Positively selected for CCR7, the CD45RO-negative cells used as naive CD8 cells excluded terminally differentiated effector memory CD45RA+ cells. TCRdb's table, derived via immunoSEQ multiplex PCR, lists solely in-frame clones and lacks some. In the table there are around 560,000 clones, 85% to 95% of which are singletons. Material for sequencing was naive CD8+ T cells sorted from blood. Receptor source: a woman in her twenties or thirties in good health.

The V gene is TRBV5-6, the J gene TRBJ1-4, with unresolved D. Looked up from germline, CDR1 is SGHDT and CDR2 is YYEEEE. This CDR3 region has 13 residues. Trimming shortened V by 0 bases and J by 7 bases, and 7 bases separated the two germline ends. The CDR3 loop is CASSLGGTEKLFF. The CDR3 nucleotides are TGTGCCAGCAGCTTGGGGGGTACTGAAAAACTGTTTTTT.

The chain carries TRBV28 and TRBJ2-5, with 8 bases lining up with TRBD1. The DNA end favors TRBJ2-7, so the J call may be wrong. CDR3 length: 14 residues. Germline CDR1 MDHEN, CDR2 SYDVKM. The CDR3 spells CASTGTGLSYEQYF. CDR3 DNA: TGTGCCAGCACCGGGACAGGCCTGTCCTACGAGCAGTACTTC.

This clone has only one observation. This chain connects TRBV4-2 to TRBJ1-2, with no clear D. From germline, CDR1 is LGHNA and CDR2 YNFKEQ. This CDR3 spans 14 amino acids. Trimming pared 2 bases from V and 2 bases from J, leaving 9 bases between. The CDR3 loop is CASSQNVANYGYTF. CDR3 nucleotide sequence: TGTGCCAGCAGCCAAAACGTCGCAAACTATGGCTACACCTTC.

This chain links TRBV4-2 with TRBJ2-7; TRBD2 agrees at 8 bases. Germline-derived CDR1 and CDR2 are LGHNA and YNFKEQ. V was clipped by 4 bases and J by 0 bases; unmatched bases: 5. The CDR3 is made up of 15 amino acids. This CDR3 reads CASSLSTSVSYEQYF. DNA of the CDR3: TGTGCCAGCAGCCTCTCGACTAGCGTCTCCTACGAGCAGTACTTC.

The chain joins TRBV19 to TRBJ1-5, with D unclear. The CDR3 covers 14 residues. Germline V gene lookup returns CDR1 LNHDA and CDR2 SQIVND (reference sequence). V was trimmed by 6 bases and J by 9 bases, leaving 18 bases between them. In nucleotides, the CDR3 is TGTGCCAGTAGCCTTGATGACGAAGTGGGGCCCCAGCATTTT. Protein sequence: CASSLDDEVGPQHF. Filled out from reference TRBV19 and TRBJ1-5, the complete variable domain reads DGGITQSPKYLFRKEGQNVTLSCEQNLNHDAMYWYRQDPGQGLRLIYYSQIVNDFQKGDIAEGYSVSREKKESFPLTVTSAQKNPTAFYLCASSLDDEVGPQHFGDGTRLSIL.

The chain uses TRBV6-1 and TRBJ2-2; 8 bases fit TRBD1. Germline CDR1 reads MNHNS; CDR2 reads SASEGT. The CDR3 length is 14 residues. The ends lost 4 bases at V and 6 bases at J; junction bases unmatched: 4. The DNA for the CDR3 is TGTGCCAGCAGTGCTAGACAGGGGTCCGGGGAGCTGTTTTTT. Protein product: CASSARQGSGELFF.

The rearrangement uses TRBV6-1 and TRBJ2-1; possibly TRBD2 for D (6 bases). Germline V lookup: CDR1 MNHNS, CDR2 SASEGT. V lost 3 bases and J lost 3, with 24 bases in between. This CDR3 has 19 residues. The CDR3 DNA reads TGTGCCAGCAGTGACGTGGGAGGTCGCTACGGCTACGGCTACAATGAGCAGTTCTTC. Translation: CASSDVGGRYGYGYNEQFF.

This CDR3 is CASSSDRVETRQYF. In nucleotides, the CDR3 is TGTGCCAGCAGCTCGGACAGGGTCGAAACGAGGCAGTACTTC. This sequence joins TRBV7-8 and TRBJ2-7; TRBD1 matches 8 bases. The CDR3 has 14 residues. V lost 4 bases and J lost 9; bases outside the gene matches: 11. Looked up from germline, CDR1 is SGHVS and CDR2 is FQNEAQ.

This clone was found once. The chain joins TRBV6-5 to TRBJ2-2, with no clear D. The germline gives CDR1 MNHEY, CDR2 SVGAGI. The V gene lost 6 bases and the J gene lost 4 bases, with 15 bases spanning the gap. This CDR3 is built from 15 residues. DNA for the CDR3: TGTGCCAGCAGCATTCCGGGCCTTGGCACCGGGGAGCTGTTTTTT. Translated, it gives CASSIPGLGTGELFF.